This TCR beta chain was found in a study of T cells after yellow fever vaccination. For the study at large: With SMART-Seq v4 Ultra Low Input, the fractions containing low cell numbers were prepared.

V was shortened by 2 bases and J by 7 bases, with 12 bases between the two germline ends. There are 14 residues in the CDR3. Germline V gene data show CDR1 as MNHEY and CDR2 as SVGAGI. TCRdb independently ran MiXCR on the 5' RACE reads; one entry per CDR3 protein. In the table there are 350,000 or so distinct CDR3 sequences, 8% to 9.5% of which are singletons. Regarding the study as a whole: Peaking on day 5 versus 15, the secondary response was faster but weaker. Primary-vaccination clones mostly resurfaced post-booster (96% CD4, roughly 90% CD8). One caveat is that FACS-sorted repertoires could contain abundant clonotypes contaminating from the bulk population.

This clonotype has just a few counts. Its target is not known. Material: PBMCs, obtained roughly 45 days after the first yellow fever vaccination. The chain joins TRBV6-5 to TRBJ1-5; TRBD1 might be the D (6 bases). The receptor was isolated from a man between 18 and 29 years old who received the YFV17D yellow fever vaccine. CDR3 nucleotide sequence: TGTGCCAGCAGTTACCCCCCGGGGGCGCAGCCCCAGCATTTT. It yields the protein CASSYPPGAQPQHF.